A selection of T cell receptor beta chains follows, all from one sample in a study of T-cell reconstitution after alpha-beta-depleted transplantation in children. TCRdb re-called the PCR reads with MiXCR, one entry per CDR3 protein. The sample has hundreds of thousands of distinct CDR3 sequences, roughly 8.2% seen once. The material sequenced was PBMCs, mostly from graft donor cells, taken 180 days after TCRalphabeta/CD19-depleted stem cell transplant. Receptors were obtained from a male patient younger than 18 who had a stem cell transplant for acute lymphoblastic leukemia, so the T cells may come from the graft donor. Each CDR3 is given with its conserved first and last residue. The order of the fields is CDR3 protein, CDR3 DNA, D gene, CDR3 length, V gene, clone size, J gene. The D gene is left open where the match is weak. Clone size is given for some rows only: seen once, a few or many times, or a class if the clone is expanded.

CDR3: CASSLHRRNSGANVLTF; DNA: TGTGCCAGCAGCTTACATCGACGGAACTCTGGGGCCAACGTCCTGACTTTC; D: .; length: 17; V: TRBV5-6; size: many; J: TRBJ2-6
CDR3: CASSVVARDGYTF; DNA: TGTGCCAGCAGCGTCGTCGCCAGGGACGGCTACACCTTC; D: .; length: 13; V: TRBV7-2; size: few; J: TRBJ1-2
CDR3: CASTRGGFYSNQPQHF; DNA: TGTGCCAGCACCCGGGGAGGCTTCTATAGCAATCAGCCCCAGCATTTT; D: .; length: 16; V: TRBV28; size: many; J: TRBJ1-5
CDR3: CASSFGLAEGEQYF; DNA: TGTGCCAGCAGTTTTGGACTAGCGGAAGGCGAGCAGTACTTC; D: TRBD2; length: 14; V: TRBV27; size: many; J: TRBJ2-7
CDR3: CASSLGRHGDTQYF; DNA: TGTGCCAGCAGTTTGGGGCGCCACGGCGATACGCAGTATTTT; D: .; length: 14; V: TRBV28; size: many; J: TRBJ2-3
CDR3: CASSLGSWVRGKNIQYF; DNA: TGTGCCAGCAGCTTAGGCTCGTGGGTTAGAGGCAAAAACATTCAGTACTTC; D: .; length: 17; V: TRBV7-9; size: many; J: TRBJ2-4
CDR3: CSARNGIAGNQETQYF; DNA: TGCAGTGCTAGAAATGGTATAGCGGGGAACCAAGAGACCCAGTACTTC; D: TRBD2; length: 16; V: TRBV20-1; size: many; J: TRBJ2-5
CDR3: CASSQDLGRGRGETQYF; DNA: TGTGCCAGCAGCCAAGATTTGGGCAGGGGGCGCGGAGAGACCCAGTACTTC; D: TRBD1; length: 17; V: TRBV3-1; size: many; J: TRBJ2-5
CDR3: CASSFRGEGASNQPQHF; DNA: TGTGCTAGCAGCTTTAGGGGGGAGGGTGCCAGCAATCAGCCCCAGCATTTT; D: .; length: 17; V: TRBV7-7; size: few; J: TRBJ1-5
CDR3: CSVEDQGGYTF; DNA: TGCAGCGTTGAAGATCAAGGGGGCTACACCTTC; D: .; length: 11; V: TRBV29-1; size: many; J: TRBJ1-2
CDR3: CASSEPPPRGYEQYF; DNA: TGTGCCAGCAGTGAACCCCCCCCCAGGGGCTACGAGCAGTACTTC; D: .; length: 15; V: TRBV6-1; size: many; J: TRBJ2-7
CDR3: CASSLGYYNSPLHF; DNA: TGTGCCAGCAGTTTAGGATACTATAATTCACCCCTCCACTTT; D: .; length: 14; V: TRBV12-3/TRBV12-4; size: many; J: TRBJ1-6
CDR3: CSGGGAEPYEQYF; DNA: TGCAGTGGGGGTGGGGCGGAGCCCTACGAGCAGTACTTC; D: .; length: 13; V: TRBV20-1; size: many; J: TRBJ2-7
CDR3: CASSLFRATDTQYF; DNA: TGTGCCAGCAGTTTGTTCAGGGCCACAGATACGCAGTATTTT; D: .; length: 14; V: TRBV12-3/TRBV12-4; size: many; J: TRBJ2-3
CDR3: CASSPSRGSSSGNTIYF; DNA: TGTGCCAGCAGCCCCTCAAGGGGCTCTTCCTCTGGAAACACCATATATTTT; D: .; length: 17; V: TRBV11-3; size: .; J: TRBJ1-3
CDR3: CSASPDVAGNTIYF; DNA: TGCAGTGCTAGCCCGGACGTCGCTGGAAACACCATATATTTT; D: .; length: 14; V: TRBV20-1; size: many; J: TRBJ1-3
CDR3: CASSSGLAESYEQYF; DNA: TGCGCCAGCAGCTCGGGACTAGCGGAATCCTACGAGCAGTACTTC; D: TRBD2; length: 15; V: TRBV5-1; size: many; J: TRBJ2-7
CDR3: CASSPPGFGYTF; DNA: TGTGCCAGCTCACCACCCGGCTTCGGCTACACCTTC; D: .; length: 12; V: TRBV18; size: few; J: TRBJ1-2
CDR3: CASDNRDSGNTIYF; DNA: TGTGCTAGTGATAACCGGGACAGTGGAAACACCATATATTTT; D: TRBD1; length: 14; V: TRBV12-5; size: many; J: TRBJ1-3
CDR3: CASSPGSSTDTQYF; DNA: TGTGCCAGCTCACCGGGGTCTAGCACAGATACGCAGTATTTT; D: .; length: 14; V: TRBV18; size: .; J: TRBJ2-3
CDR3: CASSDSKYQETQYF; DNA: TGTGCCAGCAGCGACTCCAAGTACCAAGAGACCCAGTACTTC; D: .; length: 14; V: TRBV9; size: many; J: TRBJ2-5
CDR3: CASSEAGDTGELFF; DNA: TGTGCCAGCAGTGAGGCAGGGGATACCGGGGAGCTGTTTTTT; D: .; length: 14; V: TRBV2; size: few; J: TRBJ2-2
CDR3: CSAREAENYGYTF; DNA: TGCAGTGCTAGAGAGGCGGAGAACTATGGCTACACCTTC; D: .; length: 13; V: TRBV20-1; size: many; J: TRBJ1-2
CDR3: CASSPWGDVYNEQFF; DNA: TGCGCCAGCAGCCCATGGGGGGACGTTTACAATGAGCAGTTCTTC; D: .; length: 15; V: TRBV5-1; size: many; J: TRBJ2-1
CDR3: CAISATRNENIQYF; DNA: TGTGCCATCAGTGCGACTAGGAATGAGAACATTCAGTACTTC; D: .; length: 14; V: TRBV10-3; size: many; J: TRBJ2-4
CDR3: CASTGFSYNEQFF; DNA: TGTGCCAGTACCGGGTTTTCCTACAATGAGCAGTTCTTC; D: .; length: 13; V: TRBV19; size: few; J: TRBJ2-1
CDR3: CASSPQSSRGETQYF; DNA: TGCGCCAGCAGCCCCCAGTCCTCCCGGGGTGAGACCCAGTACTTC; D: .; length: 15; V: TRBV5-1; size: many; J: TRBJ2-5
CDR3: CAAADNHSGANVLTF; DNA: TGTGCCGCCGCTGACAACCATTCTGGGGCCAACGTCCTGACTTTC; D: .; length: 15; V: TRBV10-3; size: many; J: TRBJ2-6
CDR3: CATFGTTYEQYF; DNA: TGTGCCACCTTCGGGACTACCTACGAGCAGTACTTC; D: TRBD2; length: 12; V: TRBV2; size: many; J: TRBJ2-7
CDR3: CASSGRQGWNTGELFF; DNA: TGTGCCAGCAGTGGTCGACAGGGGTGGAACACCGGGGAGCTGTTTTTT; D: TRBD1; length: 16; V: TRBV3-1; size: many; J: TRBJ2-2
CDR3: CASSPDSAYEQYF; DNA: TGTGCCAGCTCACCAGACAGTGCCTACGAGCAGTACTTC; D: .; length: 13; V: TRBV18; size: .; J: TRBJ2-7